The source of this T cell receptor (beta chain) is a study of identical twins. Study-wide results and limits: Zero-insertion findings could be partly confounded by invariant cells (MAIT and iNKT cells). The models gave estimates that fell short of the out-of-frame TCR alpha sharing seen in monozygotic twins.

This clonotype appeared a few times. Its antigen is unknown. Germline assignment: CDR1 SGDLS and CDR2 YYNGEE. V lost 3 bases to trimming and J lost 2 bases, with 17 bases between them. The CDR3 runs 16 residues. A single record per CDR3 protein comes from TCRdb applying MiXCR to the 5' RACE reads. The sample lists approximately 620,000 distinct CDR3 sequences, roughly 8% occurring once. Healthy Caucasians supplied all donations. The sample also formed part of further work on yellow fever vaccine responses in identical twins. That investigation notes: Reported findings indicate that twins' vaccine T cell responses seemed partially convergent, partially personalized.

This clonotype was sampled from a woman aged 18 to 35 in good health. V and J are TRBV9 and TRBJ1-1; tentative D call: TRBD1 (5 bases). Sequences were obtained from PBMCs. The CDR3 protein is CASSAGHQITNTEAFF. The CDR3 nucleotides read TGTGCCAGCAGCGCCGGACATCAGATAACTAACACTGAAGCTTTCTTT.